This T cell receptor (beta chain) was sequenced for a study of CD8 T cells in Susac syndrome (dated by TCRdb to about 2019). For context, the study as a whole: Whether CD8+ T cell activation and differentiation in Susac syndrome was antigen driven was tested using repertoire sequencing. Clonality of the CD8+ T cell repertoire was compared between over 10 healthy donors, about 14 Susac syndrome patients and fewer than 16 multiple sclerosis patients. Points the paper makes about the study in general: The number of individuals in the TCR sequencing and HLA analysis was acknowledged as relatively small.

Notes on this clonotype: What this receptor recognizes is not known. There are no base qualities to consult, and no much larger clone falls within one base.

RNA was extracted using the RNeasy kit, and roughly 0.5 to 1 ug of the RNA was reverse transcribed with random hexamers. TCR beta CDR3 regions were amplified with the immunoSEQ multiplex PCR assay covering 54 Vbeta and 13 Jbeta segments. PCR amplification bias was corrected by using a synthetic template baseline for primer optimization and computational correction. From the authors' description of their analysis: Reads were annotated to V, D and J genes according to IMGT and were analyzed with immunoSEQ Analyzer, with only productive sequences retained. Clonality was computed as one minus Shannon entropy normalized by log2 of the number of productive unique sequences. For each patient and control, public and private clones were evaluated among the 100 most prevalent clones. A clone was defined as Susac-specific if it was absent from the healthy and MS cohorts, from over a thousand published viral clones and from other ImmuneACCESS disease sequences. TCRdb took the public reads, trimmed them with fastp at Q25, ran MiXCR for clone calling and kept in-frame beta chains. Each CDR3 protein appears once, grouped with its most common genes and DNA. The authors' filters were not applied to this entry. This sample holds about 300,000 distinct CDR3 sequences; around 89% were observed only once. In total, the top ten clones hold under 0.2% of the sample.

CDR1 MRHNA and CDR2 SNTAGT are derived from the germline V gene. The CDR3 has 12 amino acids, counting the end cysteine and phenylalanine. Solely the CDR3 DNA is kept, with 36 bases framed from the first base. Deletion took 11 bases off V and 7 bases off J, with a span of 17 bases between the germline ends. High-throughput TCR beta sequencing profiled peripheral blood CD8+ and CD4+ T cells from healthy donors, Susac syndrome patients and multiple sclerosis patients. The multiple sclerosis controls were treatment-naive patients whose relapsing-remitting disease, either stable or active, fulfilled the revised McDonald criteria. Bulk CD8+ and CD4+ T cells were purified by magnetic negative isolation, while CD8+ TEMRA cells were enriched using FACS. Blood was drawn into EDTA tubes, processed within 24 hours, and PBMCs were isolated by density gradient centrifugation. PBMCs intended for TCR sequencing were cryopreserved in liquid nitrogen and thawed later in a water bath at 37 degrees C. A purity of at least 90% was achieved for sorted or isolated CD4+, CD8+ and CD8+ TEMRA cells.

Sequencing was carried out using CD8+ T cells from PBMCs. The chain was built from TRBV6-4 and TRBJ1-2, and possibly TRBD1, on 6 matching bases. The source is a human donor with multiple sclerosis. The DNA reads as follows: TGTGCCGGATACTCAGGGGAGCCTGGCTACACCTTC. Translation gives CAGYSGEPGYTF.